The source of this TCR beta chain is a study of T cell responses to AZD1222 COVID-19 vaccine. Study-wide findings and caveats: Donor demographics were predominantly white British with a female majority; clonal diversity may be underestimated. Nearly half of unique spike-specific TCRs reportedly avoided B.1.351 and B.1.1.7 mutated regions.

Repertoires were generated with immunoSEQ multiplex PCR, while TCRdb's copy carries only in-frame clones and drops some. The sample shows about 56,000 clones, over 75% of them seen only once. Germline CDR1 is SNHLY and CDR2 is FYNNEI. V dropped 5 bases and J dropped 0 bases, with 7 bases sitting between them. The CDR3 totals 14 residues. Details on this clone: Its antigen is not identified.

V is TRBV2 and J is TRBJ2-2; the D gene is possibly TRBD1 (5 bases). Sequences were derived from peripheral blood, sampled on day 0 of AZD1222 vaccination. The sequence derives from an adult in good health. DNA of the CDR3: TGTGCCAGCAGTCAGGGATCGAACACCGGGGAGCTGTTTTTT. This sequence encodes CASSQGSNTGELFF.